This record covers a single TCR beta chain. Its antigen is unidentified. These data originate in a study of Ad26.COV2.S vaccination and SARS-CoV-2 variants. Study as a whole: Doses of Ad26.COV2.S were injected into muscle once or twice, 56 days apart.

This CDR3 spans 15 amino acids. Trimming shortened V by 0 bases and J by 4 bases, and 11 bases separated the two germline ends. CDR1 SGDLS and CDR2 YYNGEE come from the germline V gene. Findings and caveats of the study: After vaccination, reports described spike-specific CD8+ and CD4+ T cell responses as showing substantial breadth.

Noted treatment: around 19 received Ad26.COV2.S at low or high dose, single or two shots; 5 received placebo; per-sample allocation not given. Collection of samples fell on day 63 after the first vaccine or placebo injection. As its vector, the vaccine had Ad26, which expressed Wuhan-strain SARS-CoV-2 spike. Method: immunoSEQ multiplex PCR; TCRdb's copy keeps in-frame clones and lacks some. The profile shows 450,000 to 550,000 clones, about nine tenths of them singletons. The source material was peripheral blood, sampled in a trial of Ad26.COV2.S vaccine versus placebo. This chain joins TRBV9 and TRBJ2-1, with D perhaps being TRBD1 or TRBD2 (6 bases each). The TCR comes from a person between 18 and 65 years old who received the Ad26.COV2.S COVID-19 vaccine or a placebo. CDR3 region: CASSVGQGTYNEQFF. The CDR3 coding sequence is TGTGCCAGCAGCGTAGGCCAGGGGACTTACAATGAGCAGTTCTTC.